Below, 24 T cell receptor beta chains from the same sample are listed, as sequenced in a study of technical replicates of blood from a few donors. Generated by immunoSEQ multiplex PCR, the TCRdb table keeps only in-frame clones and is missing some. Among more than 70,000 clones listed, about 96% were seen once. The source material was T cells isolated from PBMCs. These receptors were collected from a human donor in good health.

V and J are TRBV7-8 and TRBJ1-3; 7 bases match TRBD1. This CDR3 region has 14 residues. From germline, CDR1 is SGHVS and CDR2 FQNEAQ. J was trimmed by 2 bases and V by 4 bases; bases with no gene match: 2. The CDR3 DNA reads as TGTGCCAGCAGCTACAGGGGTACTGGAAACACCATATATTTT. Its protein product is CASSYRGTGNTIYF.

This chain links TRBV7-9 with TRBJ2-7, with 11 nucleotides matching TRBD2. V trimming: 5 bases; J trimming: 7 bases; junction bases outside the gene matches: 4. Germline loops: CDR1 SEHNR, CDR2 FQNEAQ (reference sequence). The CDR3 contains 13 residues. As DNA, the CDR3 is TGTGCCAGCAGCACCCCTAGCGGGAGGGAGCAGTACTTC. It encodes CASSTPSGREQYF.

In this sample, this clone turned up once. The rearrangement links TRBV2 to TRBJ1-4; tentative D call: TRBD1 (6 bases). Germline CDR1 SNHLY, CDR2 FYNNEI. The CDR3 covers 17 residues. V was clipped by 7 bases and J by 0 bases, with 18 bases between them. The CDR3 DNA reads as TGTGCCAGCAATTGGGAGGGGGGTGCTGCAACTAATGAAAAACTGTTTTTT. Its protein is CASNWEGGAATNEKLFF.

This sequence joins TRBV28 and TRBJ2-7; TRBD1 matches at 11 bases. V gave up 0 bases and J gave up 11 bases; unmatched junction bases: 9. CDR1 MDHEN and CDR2 SYDVKM come from the germline V gene. The CDR3 is 15 residues long. The CDR3 reads CASSLWGTGGGVEYF. The CDR3 nucleotides read TGTGCCAGCAGTTTATGGGGGACAGGGGGAGGCGTAGAGTACTTC.

This clone was picked up one time. V gene TRBV4-2 combines with J gene TRBJ2-3, with 9 bases aligning to TRBD1. The CDR3 runs to 16 residues. V lost 5 bases and J lost 2; bases outside the gene matches: 8. CDR1 and CDR2 (germline): LGHNA, YNFKEQ. CDR3 residues: CASSSGGQGITDTQYF. In DNA, the CDR3 is TGTGCCAGCAGCTCAGGAGGACAGGGGATCACAGATACGCAGTATTTT.

The chain recombines TRBV19 with TRBJ2-5; 14 bases agree with TRBD2. Trimming took 5 bases from V and 5 from J; bases not matched to a gene: 10. The germline CDR1 and CDR2 sequences are LNHDA and SQIVND (reference sequence). The CDR3 consists of 17 residues. The CDR3: CASSASGTSGRWETQYF. In DNA form, the CDR3 reads TGTGCCAGTAGTGCCTCCGGGACTAGCGGGAGATGGGAGACCCAGTACTTC.

Only one count was recorded for this clone. CDR3 protein: CASSVGQGPIYGYTF. CDR3 in DNA: TGTGCCAGCAGCGTAGGGCAGGGGCCGATCTATGGCTACACCTTC. The V call is TRBV9, the J call TRBJ1-2; possible D gene TRBD1, 6 bases. Germline V lookup: CDR1 SGDLS, CDR2 YYNGEE. V lost 0 bases to trimming and J lost 4 bases, with 13 bases between them. There are 15 residues in the CDR3.

V usage is TRBV28 and J usage is TRBJ2-7; D unresolved. CDR3 size: 14 residues. The germline V gene encodes CDR1 MDHEN and CDR2 SYDVKM. The V end lost 9 bases, the J end lost 3 bases, and 18 bases lay between the germline ends. CDR3 sequence (DNA): TGTGCCAGTAGACCACCAGGAAAGTTCTACGAGCAGTACTTC. It encodes CASRPPGKFYEQYF.

The chain uses TRBV29-1 and TRBJ2-1; D is uncertain. CDR1 and CDR2 (germline): SQVTM, ANQGSEA. With 5 bases removed from V and 5 bases from J, the gap between germline ends came to 7 bases. This CDR3 comprises 11 residues. This CDR3 is CSVFANNEQFF. CDR3 DNA sequence: TGCAGCGTTTTTGCGAACAATGAGCAGTTCTTC.

This chain links TRBV14 with TRBJ2-7; D might be TRBD2 (5 bases). Trimming cost V 5 bases and J 2 bases, with 13 bases left between them. The CDR3 is made up of 14 amino acids. CDR1 is SGHDN and CDR2 is FVKESK in the germline V gene. CDR3 DNA: TGTGCCAGCAGCGGCCTGACTAAAACCTACGAGCAGTACTTC. Amino acids: CASSGLTKTYEQYF.

V gene TRBV6-6 combines with J gene TRBJ2-2, with D possibly matching TRBD1 (6 bases). The V and J ends lost 0 bases and 5 bases respectively, with 10 bases between them. This CDR3 is 15 amino acids long. Germline V gene lookup returns CDR1 MNHNY and CDR2 SVGAGI (reference sequence). CDR3 nucleotide sequence: TGTGCCAGCAGTTACTCGGGACAACCGACCGGGGAGCTGTTTTTT. Amino acids: CASSYSGQPTGELFF.

The V call is TRBV4-1, the J call TRBJ1-2, with D possibly TRBD1 on 5 matching bases. Germline V lookup: CDR1 MGHRA, CDR2 YSYEKL. The CDR3 is 13 residues long. Trimming took 8 bases from V and 4 from J, leaving 14 bases between them. The CDR3 sequence: CASSGGVIYGYTF. The CDR3, as DNA: TGCGCCAGCTCCGGGGGAGTAATCTATGGCTACACCTTC.

The CDR3 DNA reads TGTGCCACCAGCATGCGACAGGGTCCCTACGAGCAGTACTTC. Protein sequence: CATSMRQGPYEQYF. The chain employs TRBV15 and TRBJ2-7; 7 bases agree with TRBD1. The CDR3 is made up of 14 amino acids. The J segment lost 2 bases and the V segment lost 4 bases, leaving 5 bases of the junction unmatched. CDR1 and CDR2 from the germline V gene are LNHNV and YYDKDF (reference sequence).

V is TRBV5-4 and J is TRBJ2-1, with TRBD2 matching 16 bases. V lost 5 bases and J lost 7; bases outside the gene matches: 6. CDR3 length: 16 amino acids. Germline CDR1 and CDR2: SGHNT and YYREEE (reference sequence). The CDR3 is CASRDKGLAGGNEQFF. The CDR3 nucleotides are TGTGCCAGCAGGGACAAGGGACTAGCGGGAGGGAATGAGCAGTTCTTC.

The chain employs TRBV4-2 and TRBJ2-7; 12 nucleotides line up with TRBD1. V lost 4 bases, J lost 5 bases, and 9 bases stayed unmatched. Germline CDR1 is LGHNA and CDR2 is YNFKEQ. This CDR3 comprises 16 residues. The CDR3 coding sequence is TGTGCCAGCAGCCCCCGACGGGGACAGGGGGCGAACGAGCAGTACTTC. Its translation is CASSPRRGQGANEQYF.

The chain recombines TRBV7-8 with TRBJ2-3; weak D call: TRBD1 (5 bases). The CDR3 runs 17 residues. V lost 5 bases to trimming and J lost 0 bases, with 18 bases between them. Looked up from germline, CDR1 is SGHVS and CDR2 is FQNEAQ. As DNA, the CDR3 is TGTGCCAGCAGCCGACGCCAAGGGGCTACTAGCACAGATACGCAGTATTTT. Translated, it gives CASSRRQGATSTDTQYF.

The rearrangement links TRBV4-2 to TRBJ2-7; tentative D call: TRBD2 (6 bases). With 4 bases removed from V and 2 bases from J, the gap between germline ends came to 18 bases. The CDR3 is 16 residues long. Germline lookup yields CDR1 LGHNA and CDR2 YNFKEQ. The CDR3 DNA reads TGTGCCAGCAGCCTCCAGGGAGGCGGGATCCCCTACGAGCAGTACTTC. It codes for CASSLQGGGIPYEQYF.

This chain joins TRBV2 and TRBJ2-7, with a weak D call TRBD2 (6 bases). The CDR3 contains 15 residues. CDR1 is SNHLY and CDR2 is FYNNEI in the germline V gene. The ends were cut back, 1 base at V and 0 bases at J, with 10 bases in the middle. Here the CDR3 DNA reads TGTGCCAGCAGTGAAGGTAGCGGCAGCTCCTACGAGCAGTACTTC. This gives the protein CASSEGSGSSYEQYF.

This chain joins TRBV2 and TRBJ2-7; D possibly corresponds to TRBD1 (6 bases). The germline V gene encodes CDR1 SNHLY and CDR2 FYNNEI. There are 14 residues in the CDR3. Trimming took 7 bases from V and 0 from J, leaving 13 bases between them. The CDR3 sequence: CASMPDRFSYEQYF. The CDR3 region has the DNA TGTGCCAGCATGCCGGACAGATTCTCCTACGAGCAGTACTTC.

The chain combines TRBV7-2 with TRBJ1-1; TRBD1 matches at 9 bases. Trimming removed 5 bases from V and 4 bases from J; junction bases left unmatched: 8. The CDR3 consists of 15 residues. From germline, CDR1 is SGHTA and CDR2 FQGNSA. In DNA form, the CDR3 reads TGTGCCAGCAGCACGGGGACAGGGTGGCGCACTGAAGCTTTCTTT. It codes for CASSTGTGWRTEAFF.

The V and J genes are TRBV5-1 and TRBJ1-5; a possible D gene is TRBD1 (5 bases). The CDR3 is 14 residues long. V was pared by 4 bases and J by 0 bases, with 8 bases between. CDR1 and CDR2 from the germline V gene are SGHRS and YFSETQ. The CDR3 is CASSQGVSNQPQHF. CDR3 sequence (DNA): TGCGCCAGCAGCCAAGGGGTTAGCAATCAGCCCCAGCATTTT.

The chain employs TRBV28 and TRBJ1-5; D is undetermined. Trimming took 3 bases from V and 0 from J, leaving 9 bases between them. The CDR3 totals 15 residues. Germline assignment: CDR1 MDHEN and CDR2 SYDVKM. CDR3 residues: CASSLVGDSNQPQHF. DNA of the CDR3: TGTGCCAGCAGTTTGGTGGGAGATAGCAATCAGCCCCAGCATTTT.

The chain carries TRBV14 and TRBJ2-4; D is unresolved. This CDR3 is built from 16 residues. CDR1 is SGHDN, CDR2 FVKESK, per germline. The V end lost 4 bases, the J end lost 6 bases, and 19 bases lay between the germline ends. CDR3 in amino acids: CASSPFYQEKLNIQYF. DNA for the CDR3: TGTGCCAGCAGCCCGTTTTATCAGGAAAAGTTAAACATTCAGTACTTC.

A single count supports this clone. This chain uses TRBV19 with TRBJ2-3, with 8 bases aligning to TRBD1. Germline CDR1 is LNHDA and CDR2 is SQIVND (reference sequence). This CDR3 is 13 amino acids long. V shed 9 bases, J shed 3 bases, and the junction held 5 bases outside the gene matches. CDR3 nucleotide sequence: TGTGCCAGCAGGGGGCTGGATACAGATACGCAGTATTTT. Its protein product is CASRGLDTDTQYF.